The T cell receptor (beta chain) under discussion was sequenced for a study of blood T cell repertoires in COVID-19. Background on the study: T cells, B-cell-depleted T cells, or PBMCs provided the cDNA or gDNA that served as material.

The protocol was immunoSEQ multiplex PCR, while the TCRdb copy is restricted to in-frame clones and leaves out a portion. This sample carries 150,000 to 200,000 clones, around 67% of them seen once, and the ten largest clones take 3%. This clone appeared once. The trim removed 0 bases at V and 0 bases at J, leaving 5 bases unmatched. The CDR3 spans 17 residues. Germline loops: CDR1 SGHKS, CDR2 YYEKEE (reference sequence). The chain couples TRBV5-5 to TRBJ1-4; 7 positions agree with TRBD1. The sequence derives from a woman of 80 years or more with acute or convalescent COVID-19. Input material: peripheral blood. The CDR3 protein is CASSLARGFATNEKLFF. The CDR3 DNA reads TGTGCCAGCAGCTTGGCCAGGGGGTTTGCAACTAATGAAAAACTGTTTTTT.